These T cell receptor beta chains were read from a single sample in a study of CD8+CD57+ T cells in acquired aplastic anemia. TCRdb re-analysed the reads in MiXCR, keeping a single row per CDR3 protein. The sample consists of about 270,000 distinct CDR3 sequences, roughly 80% of them appearing once. Sequenced: sorted CD4+, CD8+, or CD8+CD57+ T cells (not recorded which) from PBMCs. The receptors here all came from a human donor with aplastic anemia. CDR3s leave out the opening cysteine and the closing phenylalanine or tryptophan.

V	J	CDR3
TRBV19	TRBJ2-1	ASSMGGVNEQF
TRBV7-9	TRBJ2-3	ASSLVAGELFFG
TRBV7-8	TRBJ2-7	ATSVAGVPYAQY
TRBV11-2	TRBJ2-3	ASLASGTDTQY
TRBV7-3	TRBJ2-3	ASSPQGTPGAQY
TRBV7-2	TRBJ1-5	ASSPNGPSPHH
TRBV7-8	TRBJ2-3	ASSFHPDGATLS
TRBV20-1	TRBJ1-1	SATVPGFMNTEAF
TRBV7-6	TRBJ2-7	ASSPATGTTQEVV
TRBV9	TRBJ1-2	ASSLEEGGDNSP
TRBV2	TRBJ1-5	ASSQEGTGTGPQH
TRBV2	TRBJ2-3	ASREAGTDTQY
TRBV24-1	TRBJ1-3	ATSLILGSGNTIY
TRBV7-8	.	ASSSAGGPDSQH
TRBV7-8	TRBJ1-1	ASSFHPDGTTLAF
TRBV24-1	TRBJ1-6	ATSDGGIAEAF
TRBV7-9	TRBJ2-3	ASGVGDTDTQY
TRBV14	TRBJ1-1	ASSQAPIGNTEAF
TRBV7-2	TRBJ1-5	ASSQTGTHAKH
TRBV11-2	TRBJ1-1	ASSLSPERNTEAF
TRBV7-9	TRBJ2-5	ASSFARSGGDDEY
TRBV7-9	TRBJ1-4	ASSRRANAVENLF
TRBV11-1	TRBJ2-1	ASSGQGKDGQDEQF
TRBV7-2	TRBJ2-3	ASSFRGEPDTQY
TRBV7-9	TRBJ2-3	ASSFEGSAGSED
TRBV7-3	TRBJ2-5	ASSGSASCGETQY
TRBV7-8	TRBJ2-2	ASRQPGAGELF